This T cell receptor beta chain was sequenced for a study of blood T cell repertoires in COVID-19. About the study: Sample material is recorded as cDNA or gDNA derived from T cells, B-cell-depleted T cells, or PBMCs.

CDR1 and CDR2 from the germline V gene are KGHSH and LQKENI. After removal of 2 bases from V and 0 bases from J, the junction contained 7 bases not matched to a gene. The CDR3 extends over 18 amino acids. Measured with immunoSEQ multiplex PCR; TCRdb has only the in-frame clones, and not every one. This table holds some 260,000 clones, less than 85% found once. The sequencing sample was made of peripheral blood. The receptor was isolated from a woman older than 75 with active or convalescent COVID-19. The chain uses TRBV18 and TRBJ2-3; TRBD2 matches 11 bases. The CDR3 coding sequence is TGTGCCAGCTCACCAGTAGCGGGAGGGCCCCGAAGCACAGATACGCAGTATTTT. Residues: CASSPVAGGPRSTDTQYF.